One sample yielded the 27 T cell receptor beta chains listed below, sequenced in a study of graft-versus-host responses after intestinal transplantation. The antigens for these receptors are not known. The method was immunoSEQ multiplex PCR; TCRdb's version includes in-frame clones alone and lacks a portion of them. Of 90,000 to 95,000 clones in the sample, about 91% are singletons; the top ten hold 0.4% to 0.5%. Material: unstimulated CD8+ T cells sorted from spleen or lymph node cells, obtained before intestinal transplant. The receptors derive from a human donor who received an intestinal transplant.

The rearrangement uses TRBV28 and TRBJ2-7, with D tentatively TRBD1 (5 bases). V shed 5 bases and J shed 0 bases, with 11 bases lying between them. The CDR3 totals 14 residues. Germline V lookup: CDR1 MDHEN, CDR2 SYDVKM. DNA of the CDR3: TGTGCCAGCAGTGGGGCGACCCTCTCCTACGAGCAGTACTTC. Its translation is CASSGATLSYEQYF.

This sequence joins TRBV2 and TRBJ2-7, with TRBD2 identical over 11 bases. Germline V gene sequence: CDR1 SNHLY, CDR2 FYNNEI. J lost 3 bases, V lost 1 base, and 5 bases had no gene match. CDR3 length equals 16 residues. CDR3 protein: CASSEGLAGGLYEQYF. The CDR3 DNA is TGTGCCAGCAGTGAAGGGCTAGCGGGGGGCCTCTACGAGCAGTACTTC.

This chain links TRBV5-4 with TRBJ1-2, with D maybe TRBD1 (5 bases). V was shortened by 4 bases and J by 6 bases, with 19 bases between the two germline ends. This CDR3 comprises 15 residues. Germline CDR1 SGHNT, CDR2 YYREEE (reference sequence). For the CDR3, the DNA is TGTGCCAGCAGCGGCGACAGTACAGTGGTGGATGGCTACACCTTC. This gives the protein CASSGDSTVVDGYTF.

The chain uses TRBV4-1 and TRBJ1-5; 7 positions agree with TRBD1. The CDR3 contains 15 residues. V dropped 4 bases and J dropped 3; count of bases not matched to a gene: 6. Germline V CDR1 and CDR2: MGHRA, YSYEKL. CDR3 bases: TGCGCCAGCAGCCCTTTGACAGGGATCAATCAGCCCCAGCATTTT. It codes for CASSPLTGINQPQHF.

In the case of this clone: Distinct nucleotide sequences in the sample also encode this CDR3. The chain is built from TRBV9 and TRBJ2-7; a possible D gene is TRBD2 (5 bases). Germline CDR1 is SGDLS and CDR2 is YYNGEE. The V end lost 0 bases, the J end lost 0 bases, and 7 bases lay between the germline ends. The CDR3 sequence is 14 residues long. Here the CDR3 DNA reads TGTGCCAGCAGCGTAGCCGAGGGCTCCTACGAGCAGTACTTC. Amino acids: CASSVAEGSYEQYF.

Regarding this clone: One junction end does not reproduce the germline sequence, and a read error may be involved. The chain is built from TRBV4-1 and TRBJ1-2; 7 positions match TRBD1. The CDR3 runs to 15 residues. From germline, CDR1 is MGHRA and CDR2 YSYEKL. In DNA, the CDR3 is TGTGCCAGCAGCCATAGACAGGGAGTGATGAGAGGCTACACCTTC. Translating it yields CASSHRQGVMRGYTF.

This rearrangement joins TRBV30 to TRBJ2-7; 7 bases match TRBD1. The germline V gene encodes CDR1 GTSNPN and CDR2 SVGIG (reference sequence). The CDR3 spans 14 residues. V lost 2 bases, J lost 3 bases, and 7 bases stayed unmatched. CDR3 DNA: TGTGCCTGGAGTCGTTTGACAGGGATCTACGAGCAGTACTTC. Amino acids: CAWSRLTGIYEQYF.

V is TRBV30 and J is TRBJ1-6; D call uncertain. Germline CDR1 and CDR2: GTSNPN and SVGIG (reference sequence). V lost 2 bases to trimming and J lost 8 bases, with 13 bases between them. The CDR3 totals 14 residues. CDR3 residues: CAWSPERWDSPLHF. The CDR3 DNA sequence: TGTGCCTGGAGTCCCGAGAGGTGGGATTCACCCCTCCACTTT.

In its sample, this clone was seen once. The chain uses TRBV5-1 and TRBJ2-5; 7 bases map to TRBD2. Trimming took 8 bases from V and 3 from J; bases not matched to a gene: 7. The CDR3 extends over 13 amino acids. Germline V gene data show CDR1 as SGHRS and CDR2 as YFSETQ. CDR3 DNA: TGCGCCAGTTCCCGGACTAGAGAAGAGACCCAGTACTTC. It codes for CASSRTREETQYF.

The CDR3 here is CASVNPIVGTDEAFF. CDR3 sequence (DNA): TGTGCCAGCGTCAACCCAATCGTGGGGACAGATGAAGCTTTCTTT. The V and J genes are TRBV6-5 and TRBJ1-1; 7 bases are shared with TRBD1. The CDR3 consists of 15 residues. Germline loops: CDR1 MNHEY, CDR2 SVGAGI. V shed 8 bases, J shed 7 bases, and the junction held 16 bases outside the gene matches.

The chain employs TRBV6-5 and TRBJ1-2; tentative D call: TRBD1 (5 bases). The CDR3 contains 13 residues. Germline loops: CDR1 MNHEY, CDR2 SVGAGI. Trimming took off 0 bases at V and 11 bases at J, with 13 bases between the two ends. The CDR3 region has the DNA TGTGCCAGCAGTTACTCGGGGCAGCAAGAATACACCTTC. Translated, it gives CASSYSGQQEYTF.

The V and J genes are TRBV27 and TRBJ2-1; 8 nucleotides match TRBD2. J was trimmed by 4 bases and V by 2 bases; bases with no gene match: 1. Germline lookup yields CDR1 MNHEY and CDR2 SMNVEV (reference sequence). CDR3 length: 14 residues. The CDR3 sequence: CASSLTSGYNEQFF. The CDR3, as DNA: TGTGCCAGCAGTTTAACTAGCGGTTACAATGAGCAGTTCTTC.

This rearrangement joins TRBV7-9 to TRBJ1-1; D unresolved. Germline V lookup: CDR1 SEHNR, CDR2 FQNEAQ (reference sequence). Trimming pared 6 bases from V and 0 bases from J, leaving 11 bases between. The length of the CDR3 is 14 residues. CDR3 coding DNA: TGTGCCAGCAGAGGAGGGTCGGTGAACACTGAAGCTTTCTTT. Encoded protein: CASRGGSVNTEAFF.

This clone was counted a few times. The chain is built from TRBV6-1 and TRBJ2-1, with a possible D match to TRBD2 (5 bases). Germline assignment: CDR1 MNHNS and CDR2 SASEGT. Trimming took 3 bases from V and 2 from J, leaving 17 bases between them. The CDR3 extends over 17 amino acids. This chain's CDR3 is CASSDQVTTLTYNEQFF. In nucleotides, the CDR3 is TGTGCCAGCAGTGATCAGGTGACTACCTTAACCTACAATGAGCAGTTCTTC.

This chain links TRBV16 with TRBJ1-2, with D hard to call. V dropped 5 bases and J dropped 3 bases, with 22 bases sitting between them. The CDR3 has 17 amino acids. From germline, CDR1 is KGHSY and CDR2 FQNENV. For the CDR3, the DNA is TGTGCCAGCAGCTACCCTAGGGTGCGGGGATCAGACTATGGCTACACCTTC. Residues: CASSYPRVRGSDYGYTF.

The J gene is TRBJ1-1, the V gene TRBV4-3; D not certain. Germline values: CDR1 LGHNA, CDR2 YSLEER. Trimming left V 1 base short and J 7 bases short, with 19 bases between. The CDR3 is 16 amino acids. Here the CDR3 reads CASSQGRENLGYEAFF. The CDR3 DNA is TGCGCCAGCAGCCAAGGAAGGGAGAACCTTGGGTATGAAGCTTTCTTT.

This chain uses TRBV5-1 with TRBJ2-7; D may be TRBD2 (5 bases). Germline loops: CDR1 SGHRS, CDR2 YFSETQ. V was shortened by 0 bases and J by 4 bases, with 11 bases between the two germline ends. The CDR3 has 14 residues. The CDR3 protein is CASSLGADDYEQYF. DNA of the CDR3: TGCGCCAGCAGCTTGGGAGCGGACGATTACGAGCAGTACTTC.

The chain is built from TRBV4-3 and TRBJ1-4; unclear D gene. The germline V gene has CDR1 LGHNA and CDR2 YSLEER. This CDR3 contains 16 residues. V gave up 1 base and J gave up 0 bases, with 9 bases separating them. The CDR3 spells CASSQGMGATNEKLFF. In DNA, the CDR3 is TGCGCCAGCAGCCAAGGGATGGGCGCAACTAATGAAAAACTGTTTTTT.

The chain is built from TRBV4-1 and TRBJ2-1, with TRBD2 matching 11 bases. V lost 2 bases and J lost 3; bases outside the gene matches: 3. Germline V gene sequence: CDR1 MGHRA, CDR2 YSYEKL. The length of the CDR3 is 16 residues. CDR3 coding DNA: TGCGCCAGCAGCCAATATCTAGCGGGAGGCTACAATGAGCAGTTCTTC. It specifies CASSQYLAGGYNEQFF.

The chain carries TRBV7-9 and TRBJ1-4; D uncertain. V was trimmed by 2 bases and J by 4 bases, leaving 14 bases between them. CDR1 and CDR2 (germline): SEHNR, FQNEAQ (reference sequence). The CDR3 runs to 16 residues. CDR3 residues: CASSLTTASVNEKLFF. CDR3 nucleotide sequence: TGTGCCAGCAGCTTAACAACAGCCAGTGTTAATGAAAAACTGTTTTTT.

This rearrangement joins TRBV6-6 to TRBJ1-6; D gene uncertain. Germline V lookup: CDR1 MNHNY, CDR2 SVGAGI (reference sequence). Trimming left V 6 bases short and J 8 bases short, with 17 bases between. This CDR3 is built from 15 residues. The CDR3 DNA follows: TGTGCCAGCAGCTCCTCAGAGGGAATAGATTCACCCCTCCACTTT. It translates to CASSSSEGIDSPLHF.

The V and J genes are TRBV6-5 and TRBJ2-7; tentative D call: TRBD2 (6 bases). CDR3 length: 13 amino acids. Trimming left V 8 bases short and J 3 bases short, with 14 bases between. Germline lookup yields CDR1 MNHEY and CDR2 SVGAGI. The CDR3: CASGPKEGYEQYF. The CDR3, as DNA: TGTGCCAGCGGGCCTAAGGAGGGCTACGAGCAGTACTTC.

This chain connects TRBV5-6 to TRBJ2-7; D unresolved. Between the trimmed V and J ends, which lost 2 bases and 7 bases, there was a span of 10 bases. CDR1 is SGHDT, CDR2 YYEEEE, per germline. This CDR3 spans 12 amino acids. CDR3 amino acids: CASSLSSGEQYF. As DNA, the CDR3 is TGTGCCAGCAGCTTAAGTTCCGGGGAGCAGTACTTC.

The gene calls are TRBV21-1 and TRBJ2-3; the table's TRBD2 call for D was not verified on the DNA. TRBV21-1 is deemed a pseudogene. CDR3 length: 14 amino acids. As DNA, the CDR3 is TGTGCCAGCAGATGGGACTCTAGCACAGATACGCAGTATTTT. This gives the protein CASRWDSSTDTQYF.

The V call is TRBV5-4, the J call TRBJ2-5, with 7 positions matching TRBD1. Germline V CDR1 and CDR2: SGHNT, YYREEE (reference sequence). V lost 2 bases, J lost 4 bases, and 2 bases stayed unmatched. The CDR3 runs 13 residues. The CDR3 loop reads CASSFEGAETQYF. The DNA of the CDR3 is TGTGCCAGCAGCTTCGAGGGGGCAGAGACCCAGTACTTC.

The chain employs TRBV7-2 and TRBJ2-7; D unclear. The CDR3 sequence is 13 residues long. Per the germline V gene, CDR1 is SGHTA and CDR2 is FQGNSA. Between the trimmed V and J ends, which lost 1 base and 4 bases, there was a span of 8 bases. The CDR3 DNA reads TGTGCCAGCAGCTTAGTCACAGTGTACGAGCAGTACTTC. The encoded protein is CASSLVTVYEQYF. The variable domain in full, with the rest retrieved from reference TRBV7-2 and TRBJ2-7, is GAGVSQSPSNKVTEKGKDVELRCDPISGHTALYWYRQSLGQGLEFLIYFQGNSAPDKSGLPSDRFSAERTGGSVSTLTIQRTQQEDSAVYLCASSLVTVYEQYFGPGTRLTVT.

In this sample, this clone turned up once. In nucleotides, the CDR3 is TGTGCCAGCAGCTCCCTGGAGCGTTCACGCTCCTACGAGCAGTACTTC. As protein: CASSSLERSRSYEQYF. The V and J genes are TRBV11-2 and TRBJ2-7; D call uncertain. The CDR3 totals 16 residues. Germline CDR1 is SGHAT and CDR2 is FQNNGV. The V and J ends lost 4 bases and 0 bases respectively, with 16 bases between them.